This TCR beta chain was retrieved from a study of cytomegalovirus exposure and HLA in healthy donors. V was clipped by 2 bases and J by 0 bases, with 8 bases between them. The germline CDR1 and CDR2 sequences are MNHNY and SVGAGI (reference sequence). The CDR3 length is 15 residues. The assay was immunoSEQ multiplex PCR, and TCRdb's table has in-frame clones only and misses some. The table shows 90,000 to 120,000 clones, with approximately 85% occurring only once. Study results and caveats: The listing of 150 to 200 TCR beta chains classed them as cytomegalovirus-associated. Confirmation was obtained in vitro that three CMV-associated chains are specific for CMV antigens. First-cohort TCR clusters were later found to tend to co-occur in the 120 or so validation repertoires.

On this clone: Its antigen is as yet unknown.

The sequenced material came from PBMCs. This receptor was obtained from a woman aged 18-29 years in good health and CMV-seronegative. The J gene is TRBJ1-3, the V gene TRBV6-6; unclear D gene. CDR3 region: CASSYQFSSGNTIYF. CDR3 nucleotide sequence: TGTGCCAGCAGTTACCAGTTCAGCTCTGGAAACACCATATATTTT.